This TCR beta chain was captured by sequencing in a study of OX40 agonist ivuxolimab in advanced cancers. Overall study context: Under the entry rules, prior anti-PD-1, anti-PD-L1 or anti-CTLA-4 therapy was allowed, and more than 35% had some.

Germline CDR1 and CDR2: SGHRS and YFSETQ. Trimming took 4 bases from V and 8 from J; bases not matched to a gene: 8. This CDR3 region has 13 residues. This table comes from immunoSEQ multiplex PCR, and its TCRdb copy is limited to in-frame clones, with some not included. The sample has 75,000 to 90,000 clones, over 85% seen once. The chain uses TRBV5-1 and TRBJ1-2, with 7 bases identical to TRBD1. This sample comprised CD4+ or CD8+ T cells sorted from blood, obtained in a trial of the OX40 agonist ivuxolimab. The TCR sequence derives from an adult with an advanced solid tumor such as melanoma, head and neck, liver or kidney cancer. The CDR3 bases are TGCGCCAGCAGCAAAGACAGGGTCCGCGGCTACACCTTC. It specifies CASSKDRVRGYTF. Supplemented by reference TRBV5-1 and TRBJ1-2, the full variable domain reads KAGVTQTPRYLIKTRGQQVTLSCSPISGHRSVSWYQQTPGQGLQFLFEYFSETQRNKGNFPGRFSGRQFSNSRSEMNVSTLELGDSALYLCASSKDRVRGYTFGSGTRLTVV.